This TCR beta chain comes out of a study of blood T cell repertoires in COVID-19 (dated by TCRdb to 2018 to 2020). In the study overall: Collaborator samples came from the United States, Italy and Spain and covered acute and convalescent phases of COVID-19. The dataset comprised deeply sampled blood TCRbeta repertoires from subjects exposed to, actively infected with, or recovered from COVID-19. The samples were drawn from two sources: the first 160 participants of the ongoing ImmuneRACE study, and 1,000 to 1,500 subjects contributed by 6 global collaborators. A freely available public database, intended as a resource for researchers studying the immune response to SARS-CoV-2, is where the repertoires were released. Where HLA class I and class II types were available, the types were taken from metadata supplied by the sample provider, not from assay-based typing. Sample metadata almost always included a de-identified subject ID, COVID-19 status, age in years and sex. The prospective study material was composed of cDNA or gDNA derived from T cells, B-cell-depleted T cells, or PBMCs. Study-wide conclusions, independent of this receptor: The quantity of clinical and demographic metadata differed by source and by participant and was supplied without curation.

Cut back by 3 bases and 1 base, the V and J ends lie 6 bases apart. Counted from cysteine to phenylalanine, this CDR3 has 13 amino acids. Of all the DNA, just the CDR3 is kept, 39 bases in frame from base 1. CDR1 and CDR2 (LNHDA, SQIVND) derive from the germline V gene (reference sequence). TCRbeta CDR3 regions were amplified from genomic DNA using the immunoSEQ Assay, a bias-controlled multiplex PCR. Concerning the study's data processing: The number of nucleated cells in each sample was estimated from the amplification of reference gene primers within the assay. To quantify the absolute abundance of each unique TCRbeta CDR3 rearrangement, sequence reads were collapsed and filtered. For each sample, productive Simpson clonality was calculated as the square root of Simpson's diversity index over productive rearrangements. What TCRdb holds here is the immuneACCESS table cut down to in-frame rearrangements. Part of the clones is not present; checked against another copy, under half of the missing clones reflect an unresolved V gene, and the others are unexplained. That table furnishes V, J and clone size, whereas the DNA furnished D and trimming. The sample data list 100,000 to 150,000 clones, and approximately 74% of these were observed just once. The ten largest account for more than 5% of the sample.

The collaborating institutions used their own protocols to collect whole blood in K2EDTA tubes. For TCRbeta analysis, collaborators shipped samples as frozen whole blood, isolated PBMCs, or DNA extracted from either of those sample types. About this clone itself: The antigen it recognizes is unknown. No qualities accompany the bases; no much larger clone lies one base away.

The chain is encoded by TRBV19 joined to TRBJ2-5, with no confidently assigned D gene. Source material: peripheral blood. The clonotype originates from a man aged 60-69 years with acute or convalescent COVID-19. The nucleotides are TGTGCCAGTAGTATTCGCGTCCAAGAGACCCAGTACTTC. It encodes CASSIRVQETQYF.